This T cell receptor beta chain was recovered during a study of T cell changes during pregnancy in multiple sclerosis. This CDR3 contains 14 residues. The ends lost 6 bases at V and 0 bases at J; junction bases unmatched: 3. CDR1 is MNHNS and CDR2 is SASEGT in the germline V gene. Data came from immunoSEQ multiplex PCR; TCRdb stores just in-frame clones and leaves some out. Of approximately 30,000 clones listed, roughly nine tenths are singletons. The chain employs TRBV6-1 and TRBJ2-3; 7 bases line up with TRBD1. This specimen was CD4+ T cells from peripheral blood mononuclear cells, taken in the first trimester of pregnancy. The receptor was isolated from a female donor in good health, enrolled as a control in a pregnancy study. CDR3: CASSWDRSTDTQYF. In DNA form, the CDR3 reads TGTGCCAGCAGCTGGGACAGAAGCACAGATACGCAGTATTTT.